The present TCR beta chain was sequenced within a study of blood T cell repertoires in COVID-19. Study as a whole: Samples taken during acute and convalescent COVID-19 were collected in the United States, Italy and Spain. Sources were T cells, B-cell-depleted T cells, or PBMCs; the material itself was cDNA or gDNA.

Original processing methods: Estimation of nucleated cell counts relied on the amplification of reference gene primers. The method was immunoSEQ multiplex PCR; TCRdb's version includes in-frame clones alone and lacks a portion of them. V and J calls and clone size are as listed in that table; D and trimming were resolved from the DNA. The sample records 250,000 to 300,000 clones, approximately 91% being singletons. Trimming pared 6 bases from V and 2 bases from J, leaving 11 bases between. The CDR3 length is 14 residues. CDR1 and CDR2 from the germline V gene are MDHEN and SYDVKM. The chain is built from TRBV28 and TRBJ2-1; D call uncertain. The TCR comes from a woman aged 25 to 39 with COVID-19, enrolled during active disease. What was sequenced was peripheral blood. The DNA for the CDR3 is TGTGCCAGCAGATTAGCTATCACCTACAATGAGCAGTTCTTC. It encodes CASRLAITYNEQFF. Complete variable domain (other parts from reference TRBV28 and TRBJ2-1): DVKVTQSSRYLVKRTGEKVFLECVQDMDHENMFWYRQDPGLGLRLIYFSYDVKMKEKGDIPEGYSVSREKKERFSLILESASTNQTSMYLCASRLAITYNEQFFGPGTRLTVL.